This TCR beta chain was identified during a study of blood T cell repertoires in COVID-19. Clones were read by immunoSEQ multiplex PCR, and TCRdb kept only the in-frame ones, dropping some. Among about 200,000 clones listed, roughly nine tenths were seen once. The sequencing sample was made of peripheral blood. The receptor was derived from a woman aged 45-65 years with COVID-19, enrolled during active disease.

CDR3 DNA: TGTGCCAGCAGTGACAGTGTGGGCTATGGCTACACCTTC. It codes for CASSDSVGYGYTF. This sequence joins TRBV12-3 or TRBV12-4 and TRBJ1-2, with a weak D call TRBD1 (5 bases). V was cut by 5 bases and J by 4 bases, with 11 bases left in between. The CDR3 consists of 13 residues.